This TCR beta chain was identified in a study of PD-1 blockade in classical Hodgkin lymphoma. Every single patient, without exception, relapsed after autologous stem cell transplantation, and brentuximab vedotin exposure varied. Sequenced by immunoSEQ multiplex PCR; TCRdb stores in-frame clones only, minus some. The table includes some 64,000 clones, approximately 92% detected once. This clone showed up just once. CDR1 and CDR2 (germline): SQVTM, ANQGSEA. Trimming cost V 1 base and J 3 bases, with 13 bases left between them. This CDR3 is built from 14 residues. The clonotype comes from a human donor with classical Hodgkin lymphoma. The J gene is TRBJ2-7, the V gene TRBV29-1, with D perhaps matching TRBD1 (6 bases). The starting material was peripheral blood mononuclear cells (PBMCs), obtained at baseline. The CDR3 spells CSVEGERGSYEQYF. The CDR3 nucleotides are TGCAGCGTTGAAGGGGAAAGGGGGAGCTACGAGCAGTACTTC.